A single sample is the source of the 17 T cell receptor beta chains below, sequenced in a study of shared clonotypes between healthy human individuals. Only in-frame clones appear in the TCRdb table, and some are missing; sequencing was by immunoSEQ multiplex PCR. Of 500,000 to 650,000 clones in the sample, about 80% are singletons; the top ten hold around 12%. Sequencing was carried out using PBMCs. The source of these receptors is a middle-aged woman in good health. Some clones in this sample may be carry-over from other donors' samples.

The chain couples TRBV15 to TRBJ2-3; a possible D gene is TRBD2 (6 bases). V was cut by 0 bases and J by 0 bases, with 19 bases left in between. CDR1 and CDR2 from the germline V gene are LNHNV and YYDKDF (reference sequence). The CDR3 contains 19 residues. The CDR3 spells CATSRDLPLRGASTDTQYF. CDR3 DNA: TGTGCCACCAGCAGAGATCTCCCCCTTCGCGGGGCTAGCACAGATACGCAGTATTTT.

This clone was counted only a few times. This chain links TRBV2 with TRBJ1-5; D gene uncertain. Germline V CDR1 and CDR2: SNHLY, FYNNEI. Trimming pared 4 bases from V and 8 bases from J, leaving 15 bases between. CDR3 length: 14 amino acids. The CDR3 spells CASSGQADPEPQHF. CDR3 nucleotides: TGTGCCAGCAGTGGTCAGGCCGACCCGGAGCCCCAGCATTTT.

This clone was recorded at least ten times. The chain couples TRBV5-5 to TRBJ2-7; D remains ambiguous. V was clipped by 4 bases and J by 5 bases, with 13 bases between them. Germline CDR1 reads SGHKS; CDR2 reads YYEKEE (reference sequence). The CDR3 spans 13 residues. CDR3 residues: CASSAGRSDEQYF. The CDR3 DNA reads as TGTGCCAGCAGCGCTGGACGGTCCGACGAGCAGTACTTC.

The count of this clone is one. At one of its ends the junction is not consistent with the germline gene, which may arise from a read error. The DNA of the CDR3 is TGTGCTAGCAGCTTAGGGGCGACCAACTGGGGCCAAGAGACCCAGTACTTC. Protein sequence: CASSLGATNWGQETQYF. The rearrangement uses TRBV7-7 and TRBJ2-5; a possible D gene is TRBD1 (5 bases). The CDR3 has 17 amino acids. Germline V gene data show CDR1 as SSHAT and CDR2 as FNYEAQ (reference sequence).

The J gene is TRBJ2-7, the V gene TRBV27; D is perhaps TRBD1 or TRBD2 (5 bases each). The germline V and J ends were trimmed by 6 bases and 5 bases, with 17 bases remaining between them. The CDR3 is made up of 14 amino acids. Germline lookup yields CDR1 MNHEY and CDR2 SMNVEV (reference sequence). The CDR3 DNA is TGTGCCAGCAGCCGGGACGACCAAACCGACGAGCAGTACTTC. Its protein product is CASSRDDQTDEQYF.

This clone was detected once. The same CDR3 arises from other DNA sequences in this sample as well. V usage is TRBV7-6 and J usage is TRBJ1-1; no reliable D call. The germline V and J ends were trimmed by 1 base and 8 bases, with 5 bases remaining between them. Germline assignment: CDR1 SGHVS and CDR2 FNYEAQ. The CDR3 consists of 11 residues. CDR3 protein: CASSLGGEAFF. CDR3 DNA sequence: TGTGCCAGCAGCTTAGGGGGAGAAGCTTTCTTT.

The genes are TRBV10-3 and TRBJ2-1; 9 bases are a match to TRBD2. The germline V gene has CDR1 ENHRY and CDR2 SYGVKD. The ends lost 0 bases at V and 0 bases at J; junction bases unmatched: 9. The CDR3 is 19 residues long. CDR3 residues: CAISESGGRAPSSYNEQFF. CDR3 nucleotide sequence: TGTGCCATCAGTGAGTCGGGCGGGAGGGCCCCGAGCTCCTACAATGAGCAGTTCTTC.

The chain links TRBV2 to TRBJ1-2; TRBD1 matches at 9 bases. From germline, CDR1 is SNHLY and CDR2 FYNNEI. The CDR3 loop spans 15 amino acids. V was pared by 5 bases and J by 4 bases, with 8 bases of the junction left unmatched. The CDR3 sequence is CASSLTGGAGYGYTF. The CDR3 DNA is TGTGCCAGCAGTTTAACAGGGGGCGCGGGCTATGGCTACACCTTC. Based on the CDR3 plus reference TRBV2 and TRBJ1-2, the full variable domain is EPEVTQTPSHQVTQMGQEVILRCVPISNHLYFYWYRQILGQKVEFLVSFYNNEISEKSEIFDDQFSVERPDGSNFTLKIRSTKLEDSAMYFCASSLTGGAGYGYTFGSGTRLTVV.

With regard to this clone: A much larger clone lies one base from this, so it may be a read error. This chain uses TRBV5-6 with TRBJ2-1; the D is unclear. Germline lookup yields CDR1 SGHDT and CDR2 YYEEEE. This CDR3 region has 13 residues. DNA of the CDR3: TGTGCCAGCAGCTTGGGGCGGTACAATAAGCAGTTCTTC. It yields the protein CASSLGRYNKQFF.

This sequence joins TRBV5-1 and TRBJ1-1; D is undetermined. Germline CDR1 reads SGHRS; CDR2 reads YFSETQ. V shed 0 bases and J shed 2 bases, with 11 bases lying between them. CDR3 length equals 15 residues. CDR3 loop: CASSLAMGYNTEAFF. The DNA of the CDR3 is TGCGCCAGCAGCTTGGCCATGGGGTATAACACTGAAGCTTTCTTT.

This clone was seen a few times. The sample has other DNA sequences that encode this CDR3 too. The chain couples TRBV7-2 to TRBJ1-2; 10 bases match TRBD1. The V segment lost 5 bases and the J segment 4 bases; nucleotides outside the gene matches: 4. The CDR3 spans 14 residues. CDR1 and CDR2 from the germline V gene are SGHTA and FQGNSA. The CDR3 bases are TGTGCCAGCAGCCTCGGACAGGGGGGCTATGGCTACACCTTC. This translates into CASSLGQGGYGYTF.

The chain carries TRBV6-4 and TRBJ2-2; TRBD2 might be the D (6 bases). CDR1 is MRHNA, CDR2 SNTAGT, per germline. V lost 6 bases and J lost 2, with 13 bases in between. The CDR3 spans 15 residues. The CDR3 is CASSVDYPNTGELFF. The CDR3 DNA is TGTGCCAGCAGCGTGGACTACCCCAACACCGGGGAGCTGTTTTTT.

V gene TRBV18 combines with J gene TRBJ2-1; D may be TRBD2 (7 bases). With 3 bases removed from V and 8 bases from J, the gap between germline ends came to 17 bases. The CDR3 sequence is 15 residues long. The germline CDR1 and CDR2 sequences are KGHSH and LQKENI. CDR3 in amino acids: CASSPAGAPGHEQFF. The CDR3 DNA is TGTGCCAGCTCACCTGCGGGGGCCCCGGGACATGAGCAGTTCTTC. Drawing the rest from reference TRBV18 and TRBJ2-1, the complete variable domain is NAGVMQNPRHLVRRRGQEARLRCSPMKGHSHVYWYRQLPEEGLKFMVYLQKENIIDESGMPKERFSAEFPKEGPSILRIQQVVRGDSAAYFCASSPAGAPGHEQFFGPGTRLTVL.

V is TRBV5-4 and J is TRBJ1-4, with TRBD1 identical over 7 bases. With 4 bases clipped from V and 7 bases from J, the junction kept 7 bases outside the gene matches. Germline V gene lookup returns CDR1 SGHNT and CDR2 YYREEE (reference sequence). The CDR3 runs 14 residues. CDR3 DNA sequence: TGTGCCAGCAGCAAACAGGGGCGGTTTGAAAAACTGTTTTTT. Protein sequence: CASSKQGRFEKLFF.

V and J are TRBV7-2 and TRBJ2-7; D might be TRBD2 (5 bases). V was shortened by 1 base and J by 2 bases, with 12 bases between the two germline ends. The V gene's germline CDR1 is SGHTA and CDR2 FQGNSA. The CDR3 loop spans 15 amino acids. DNA for the CDR3: TGTGCCAGCAGCTTAGGTCCAGGAGGCACCTACGAGCAGTACTTC. It is translated as CASSLGPGGTYEQYF.

The chain links TRBV19 to TRBJ2-7; TRBD2 aligns across 9 bases. The V gene end was trimmed by 5 bases and the J gene end by 0 bases; junction bases not matched to a gene: 8. The CDR3 is 16 residues long. The V gene's germline CDR1 is LNHDA and CDR2 SQIVND (reference sequence). The CDR3 DNA is TGTGCCAGTAGTCTGACTAGCGGAGAGAGCTCCTACGAGCAGTACTTC. Protein sequence: CASSLTSGESSYEQYF.

The DNA of the CDR3 is TGTGCCAGTAGAGACAGGGATCTGCGGCAGCCCCAGCATTTT. Amino acid sequence: CASRDRDLRQPQHF. The chain recombines TRBV19 with TRBJ1-5; 7 positions agree with TRBD1. The CDR3 length is 14 residues. From germline, CDR1 is LNHDA and CDR2 SQIVND (reference sequence). The ends lost 6 bases at V and 7 bases at J; junction bases unmatched: 9.